This T cell receptor (beta chain) was sequenced during a study of resident and recirculating memory T cells in vitiligo. Study results and limitations: Non-conserved TCRs across sites and patients suggested distinct clones per lesion. No single dominant TCR clone appeared; lesion clonality varied.

In the case of this clone: No antigen is known for it.

Patients' lesions had not changed for the previous 6 months. Germline V gene sequence: CDR1 LNHNV, CDR2 YYDKDF (reference sequence). The V end was cut by 3 bases, the J end by 7 bases, with 15 bases between. The CDR3 length is 15 residues. Using immunoSEQ multiplex PCR, the repertoire was profiled, and TCRdb retains in-frame clones only, with some absent. This table has more than 70,000 clones, under 95% appearing once. This receptor was obtained from a male donor with vitiligo. The chain employs TRBV15 and TRBJ1-4, with D unresolved. The sample consisted of blood. The CDR3 spells CATSSPEQEREKLFF. In DNA form, the CDR3 reads TGTGCCACCAGCAGTCCCGAGCAGGAACGTGAAAAACTGTTTTTT.